This TCR beta chain was found in a study of blood T cell repertoires in COVID-19. Study as a whole: Sites in the United States, Italy and Spain provided acute and convalescent COVID-19 samples.

Repertoires were generated with immunoSEQ multiplex PCR, while TCRdb's copy carries only in-frame clones and drops some. Here the sample spans approximately 250,000 clones, around nine tenths being singletons. Ten or more counts support this clone. There are 14 residues in the CDR3. V gave up 7 bases and J gave up 1 base; unmatched junction bases: 7. The V gene's germline CDR1 is LGHDT and CDR2 YNNKEL (reference sequence). The V gene is TRBV3-1 (or the pseudogene TRBV3-2), the J gene TRBJ2-7; 7 bases are shared with TRBD2. Specimen: peripheral blood. The TCR comes from a man in his forties with active or convalescent COVID-19. The CDR3 is CASTPGAGSYEQYF. CDR3 in DNA: TGTGCCAGCACGCCGGGAGCGGGGTCCTACGAGCAGTACTTC.